This T cell receptor (beta chain) was captured by sequencing in a study of T cells in Graves' hyperthyroidism and ophthalmopathy. RNA transcripts gave rise to amplified TCR beta CDR3 regions. HTBI primers drove first-round RT-PCR of the TCR CDR3. Via MiXCR, TCRdb re-called the multiplex PCR reads, giving one row per CDR3 protein. The repertoire holds a few hundred thousand distinct CDR3 sequences, with less than 20% as singletons. The germline gives CDR1 DFQATT, CDR2 SNEGSKA (reference sequence). Trimming cost V 0 bases and J 8 bases; bases outside gene matches: 9. This CDR3 has 15 amino acids. The V and J genes are TRBV20-1 and TRBJ2-1; TRBD2 aligns across 8 bases. The source material was blood. The source of this sequence is a woman aged 18-29 years with Graves' hyperthyroidism that later progressed to Graves' ophthalmopathy. The CDR3 DNA follows: TGCAGTGCTAGAGATGGTGGAGCGGGAGATCATGAGCAGTTCTTC. It specifies CSARDGGAGDHEQFF.